The clone carrying this TCR beta chain occurred a few times. Its antigen is as yet unknown. The CDR3 contains 14 residues. The germline gives CDR1 MDHEN, CDR2 SYDVKM. Trimming removed 8 bases from V and 7 bases from J; junction bases left unmatched: 13. Sequencing was done directly on freshly isolated, uncultured memory T cells. TCRdb's copy holds only in-frame clones and misses some; the assay was immunoSEQ multiplex PCR. The sample lists 20,000 or so clones; nearly 95% were seen once. This sample is drawn from a study of CD4 T cell repertoires in COVID-19. Whole-study context: After less than twelve days of IL-2 expansion, CFSE-low cells were relabeled and restimulated with other coronavirus spikes. Overall study results and limits: In SARS-CoV and/or HKU1 spike cultures, between about 6.5 and 28% of SARS-CoV-2 clonotypes reappeared. Suggested intraclonal diversification: top SARS-CoV-2-reactive clonotypes appeared in two or three memory subsets.

The TCR originated in a human donor who had COVID-19. This chain connects TRBV28 to TRBJ1-2; 7 bases are shared with TRBD1. Sequenced here: circulating follicular helper CD4+ T cells (cTfh) from blood, sampled before the COVID-19 pandemic. The CDR3 nucleotides are TGTGCCAGCCTAATTGGGGACAGTGGGGGTGGCTACACCTTC. Its translation is CASLIGDSGGGYTF.